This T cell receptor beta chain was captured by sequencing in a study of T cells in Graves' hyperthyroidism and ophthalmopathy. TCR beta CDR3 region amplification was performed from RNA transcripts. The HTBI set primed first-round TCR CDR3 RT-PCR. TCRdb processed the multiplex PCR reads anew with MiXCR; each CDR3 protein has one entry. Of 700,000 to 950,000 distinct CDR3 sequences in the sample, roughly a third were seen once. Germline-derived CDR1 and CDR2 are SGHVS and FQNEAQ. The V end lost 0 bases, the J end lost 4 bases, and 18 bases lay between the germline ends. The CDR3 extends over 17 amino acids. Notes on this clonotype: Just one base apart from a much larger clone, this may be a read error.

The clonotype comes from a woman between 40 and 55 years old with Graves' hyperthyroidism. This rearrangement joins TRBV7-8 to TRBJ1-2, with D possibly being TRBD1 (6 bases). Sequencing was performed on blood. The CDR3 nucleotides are TGTGCCAGCAGCTTAGCGTACAGGGCCTCATCCAGCTATGGCTACACCTTC. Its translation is CASSLAYRASSSYGYTF.